This is a list of T cell receptor beta chains from one sample in a study of cytomegalovirus exposure and HLA in healthy donors. Assay used: immunoSEQ multiplex PCR; TCRdb lists only in-frame clones, some missing. In the table there are 100,000 to 150,000 clones, 70% to 85% of which are singletons. What was sequenced was PBMCs. The receptors were sampled from a boy younger than 10 in good health and CMV-seronegative. CDR3s leave out the opening cysteine and the closing phenylalanine or tryptophan. Each record gives: J gene, clone size, V gene, CDR3 protein. Clone sizes are given selectively: once, few, many, or a class where the clone is expanded.

TRBJ1-1	.	TRBV29-1	SVERGSFEAF
TRBJ1-2	.	TRBV5-5	ASSPSPKGANYGYT
TRBJ1-5	.	TRBV7-2	ASSLGPGTGSNQPQH
TRBJ1-5	.	TRBV2	ASRTTGNQPQH
TRBJ2-2	.	TRBV5-3	ARSSLGLARDTGELF
TRBJ1-1	.	TRBV6-5	ASRQGWNTEAF
TRBJ1-6	.	TRBV30	AWTRGRTNSPLH
TRBJ2-1	few	TRBV2	ASSIGGPLVGQF
TRBJ1-1	.	TRBV19	ASSSRQGATTEAF
TRBJ1-3	.	TRBV6-6	ASRTQGASGNTIY
TRBJ2-2	.	TRBV29-1	SVGEGAGYTGELF
TRBJ2-2	.	TRBV7-6	ASSPGDTGELF
TRBJ2-1	.	TRBV4-2	ASSPEAGEGYNEQF
TRBJ1-1	large	TRBV29-1	SVQGGSAEAF
TRBJ2-1	.	TRBV5-1	ASSFRQGHYNEQF
TRBJ1-2	.	TRBV9	ASSENDGTKYGYT
TRBJ2-7	.	TRBV6-1	ASPPLAGGPGEQY
TRBJ2-3	.	TRBV4-2	ASSPGGQDTDTQY
TRBJ2-2	.	TRBV5-4	ASSPDRGRNTGELF
TRBJ1-4	.	TRBV6-1	ASSKNTGANEKLF
TRBJ2-2	.	TRBV6-5	ASSYQIQANTGELF
TRBJ1-5	.	TRBV5-6	ASTFYGTENQPQH
TRBJ2-1	.	TRBV9	ASSVGVGLAMNEQF
TRBJ2-2	.	TRBV5-1	ASSLLGSGSSGELF
TRBJ2-5	.	TRBV13	ASSSGTGQETQY
TRBJ2-1	.	TRBV19	ASIQGSSYNEQF
TRBJ1-1	.	TRBV4-1	ASSQVRGYTEAF
TRBJ2-1	.	TRBV15	ATSRDRGPVNEQF
TRBJ2-1	.	TRBV2	ASITGANEQF
TRBJ1-2	.	TRBV12-5	ASGLLTGYGYT
TRBJ1-3	.	TRBV7-2	ASSLEQGLSGNTIY
TRBJ1-5	.	TRBV25-1	ASSGSTGVRNQPQH
TRBJ2-5	.	TRBV5-4	ASSLSLAAEQETQY
TRBJ1-1	.	TRBV30	AWSPGDAGTEAF
TRBJ2-7	.	TRBV13	ASSVGTSGYEQY
TRBJ2-5	.	TRBV10-3	AISDPVRRDGFVETQY
TRBJ1-1	.	TRBV19	ASSVRQENTEAF
TRBJ1-5	.	TRBV30	AWSSKQEPNQPQH
TRBJ1-2	.	TRBV6-5	ASRNPGGRGYT
TRBJ2-5	once	TRBV2	ASSKGQEQETQY
TRBJ1-1	few	TRBV5-8	ASSPENRDSSFGDRIEAF
TRBJ2-1	.	TRBV5-1	ASSLGGSGGRNEQF
TRBJ2-7	.	TRBV19	ASSPGGYRPYELD
TRBJ2-3	.	TRBV28	ASSFPNTDTQY
TRBJ1-5	.	TRBV18	ASSPEGENQPQH
TRBJ1-1	few	TRBV2	ASRQRLLENTEAF
TRBJ2-3	once	TRBV6-4	ASSSSETDTQY
TRBJ1-2	.	TRBV29-1	SAGTGYGYT
TRBJ1-1	.	TRBV7-8	ASSIPLGGSNTEAF
.	.	TRBV5-4	ASSLFPGPTYEQY
TRBJ1-3	.	TRBV7-2	ASSLVSSGNTIY
TRBJ1-1	.	TRBV6-6	ASSWTGGTEAF
TRBJ1-5	.	TRBV6-1	ASRDTISNQPQH
TRBJ2-2	.	TRBV6-4	ASSGEDTGELF
TRBJ2-1	.	TRBV30	ACPTDTGDYNEQF